The rows below give T cell receptor beta chains drawn from one sample of a study of T cell responses to AZD1222 COVID-19 vaccine. Profiling relied on immunoSEQ multiplex PCR, and the TCRdb table lists in-frame clones only, not all of them. The table records 130,000 to 150,000 clones, around 83% of them present only once. The material was peripheral blood, obtained 28 days after the second AZD1222 dose. The receptors stem from an adult who received the AZD1222 COVID-19 vaccine. CDR3s include the opening cysteine and the closing phenylalanine or tryptophan. The D gene is left open where the match is weak. A row's size may be missing; if present it is once, few, many or a size class.

>NA|TRBD2|TRBJ2-1|TRBV27|17
CASSLRGAPSSYNEQFF
TGTGCCAGCAGTTTGCGGGGGGCCCCAAGCTCCTACAATGAGCAGTTCTTC
>NA|TRBD1|TRBJ1-5|TRBV28|15
CASDTGGASNQPQHF
TGTGCCAGTGATACAGGGGGCGCGAGCAATCAGCCCCAGCATTTT
>NA|TRBD1|TRBJ2-2|TRBV27|16
CASSQESWTGTGELFF
TGTGCCAGCAGCCAAGAAAGCTGGACAGGCACCGGGGAGCTGTTTTTT
>few|NA|TRBJ1-3|TRBV7-9|14
CASSLGTSGNTIYF
TGTGCCAGCAGCCTGGGCACCTCTGGAAACACCATATATTTT
>NA|TRBD1|TRBJ1-5|TRBV29-1|14
CSTSPDRVDQPQHF
TGCAGCACCTCCCCGGACAGGGTAGATCAGCCCCAGCATTTT
>NA|NA|TRBJ2-7|TRBV4-2|14
CASSQERRGYEQYF
TGTGCCAGCAGCCAAGAACGGCGGGGCTACGAGCAGTACTTC
>NA|TRBD1|TRBJ1-5|TRBV19|13
CASSGDRGQPQHF
TGTGCCAGTAGTGGGGACAGGGGCCAGCCCCAGCATTTT
>NA|TRBD1|TRBJ2-3|TRBV10-1|12
CASGWTGGTQYF
TGCGCCAGCGGGTGGACAGGTGGTACGCAGTATTTT
>NA|TRBD2|TRBJ2-5|TRBV5-4|16
CASRHTGREPQETQYF
TGTGCCAGCAGACATACCGGGAGGGAGCCACAAGAGACCCAGTACTTC
>NA|TRBD1|TRBJ2-5|TRBV19|18
CATRLGDRGAGPQETQYF
TGTGCCACCCGTCTGGGGGACAGGGGGGCCGGTCCACAAGAGACCCAGTACTTC
>NA|NA|TRBJ1-2|TRBV12-3/TRBV12-4|13
CASGLSGDYGYTF
TGTGCCAGCGGCTTATCGGGGGACTATGGCTACACCTTC
>NA|NA|TRBJ1-5|TRBV21-1|14
CASSKGQGYQPQHF
TGTGCCAGCAGCAAAGGACAGGGTTATCAGCCCCAGCATTTT
>NA|NA|TRBJ1-6|TRBV6-5|13
CASRDGNNSPLHF
TGTGCCAGCCGGGACGGAAATAATTCACCCCTCCACTTT
>NA|NA|TRBJ1-3|TRBV19|16
CASNPSSQGSGNTIYF
TGTGCCAGTAACCCTTCCTCCCAGGGATCTGGAAACACCATATATTTT
>few|NA|TRBJ1-1|TRBV12-3/TRBV12-4|13
CASSPRTPVEAFF
TGTGCCAGCAGCCCTAGGACGCCAGTTGAAGCTTTCTTT
>NA|NA|TRBJ1-2|TRBV30|17
CAFSPTPGQHDNYGYTF
TGTGCCTTTTCACCAACCCCCGGACAGCACGATAACTATGGCTACACCTTC
>NA|NA|TRBJ2-2|TRBV9|15
CASSLEGTPFGELFF
TGTGCCAGCAGCCTAGAGGGAACACCATTCGGGGAGCTGTTTTTT
>NA|NA|TRBJ2-1|TRBV7-7|14
CASSLGPLGNEQFF
TGTGCTAGCAGCCTGGGACCCCTAGGCAATGAGCAGTTCTTC
>NA|NA|TRBJ2-7|TRBV27|12
CASSLIFGEQYF
TGTGCCAGCAGTTTAATCTTCGGGGAGCAGTACTTC
>NA|TRBD1|TRBJ1-5|TRBV6-5|13
CASSWGQRQPQHF
TGTGCCAGCAGTTGGGGACAGCGCCAGCCCCAGCATTTT
>NA|NA|TRBJ2-7|TRBV5-6|15
CASSPGDDNPYEQYF
TGTGCCAGCAGCCCCGGGGACGACAACCCCTACGAGCAGTACTTC
>NA|NA|TRBJ1-3|TRBV25-1|15
CASSRGPSDGNTIYF
TGTGCCAGCAGCCGGGGTCCCTCGGATGGAAACACCATATATTTT
>NA|NA|TRBJ2-1|TRBV14|22
CASSQVNPTGFIFPSSYNEQFF
TGTGCCAGCAGCCAAGTGAACCCGACAGGATTTATCTTTCCAAGCTCCTACAATGAGCAGTTCTTC
>NA|NA|TRBJ2-5|TRBV9|14
CASSVSPQDETQYF
TGTGCCAGCAGCGTATCTCCCCAAGATGAGACCCAGTACTTC
>few|TRBD1|TRBJ1-4|TRBV9|14
CASSLQGANEKLFF
TGTGCCAGCAGCCTACAGGGGGCTAATGAAAAACTGTTTTTT
>NA|TRBD2|TRBJ2-2|TRBV6-6|18
CASSPGTSGGLNTGELFF
TGTGCCAGCAGTCCCGGGACTAGCGGGGGATTGAACACCGGGGAGCTGTTTTTT
>NA|NA|TRBJ2-1|TRBV7-9|12
CASSTGQNEQFF
TGTGCCAGCAGCACGGGCCAGAATGAGCAGTTCTTC
>once|NA|TRBJ2-3|TRBV28|12
CASRGGSDTQYF
TGTGCCAGCAGGGGGGGCTCGGATACGCAGTATTTT
>NA|TRBD2|TRBJ2-2|TRBV13|16
CASSPPGGARTGELFF
TGTGCCAGCAGCCCCCCCGGGGGGGCTCGGACCGGGGAGCTGTTTTTT
>once|TRBD1|TRBJ1-2|TRBV27|13
CASSRQGDYGYTF
TGTGCCAGCAGTCGACAGGGGGACTATGGCTACACCTTC
>NA|TRBD1|TRBJ2-3|TRBV19|17
CASSIETGTGRTDTQYF
TGTGCCAGTAGTATAGAAACCGGGACAGGGCGGACAGATACGCAGTATTTT
>NA|NA|TRBJ1-1|TRBV11-2|13
CASSLGGNTEAFF
TGTGCCAGCAGCCTGGGGGGTAACACTGAAGCTTTCTTT
>NA|NA|TRBJ2-3|TRBV4-1|15
CASSQGTVSTDTQYF
TGCGCCAGCAGCCAAGGGACAGTCAGCACAGATACGCAGTATTTT
>NA|TRBD2|TRBJ2-1|TRBV5-4|20
CASSSPSGTSGGRSYNEQFF
TGTGCCAGCAGCTCGCCGTCCGGGACTAGCGGGGGGCGCTCCTACAATGAGCAGTTCTTC
>NA|TRBD1|TRBJ1-1|TRBV19|16
CASSPEARGGEMEAFF
TGTGCCAGTAGCCCTGAAGCCAGGGGGGGGGAAATGGAAGCTTTCTTT
>NA|TRBD2|TRBJ2-3|TRBV30|14
CAWSQASGSDTQYF
TGTGCCTGGAGTCAAGCTAGCGGGAGTGATACGCAGTATTTT
>NA|NA|TRBJ1-2|TRBV28|12
CASSLGYYGYTF
TGTGCCAGCAGTTTAGGGTACTATGGCTACACCTTC
>NA|NA|TRBJ1-1|TRBV4-1|13
CASRGQVNTEAFF
TGCGCCAGCAGGGGTCAGGTGAACACTGAAGCTTTCTTT
>NA|NA|TRBJ1-1|TRBV27|14
CASSHTGSRTEAFF
TGTGCCAGCAGTCATACAGGGTCGCGCACTGAAGCTTTCTTT
>NA|NA|TRBJ2-1|TRBV11-2|15
CASSWTVGLSNEQFF
TGTGCCAGCAGCTGGACAGTGGGATTGAGCAATGAGCAGTTCTTC
>NA|NA|TRBJ1-1|TRBV2|14
CASSLQGDGTEAFF
TGTGCCAGCAGCCTACAGGGAGACGGCACTGAAGCTTTCTTT
>NA|TRBD1|TRBJ1-3|TRBV6-5|15
CASSRGTDSGNTIYF
TGTGCCAGCAGTCGAGGGACAGACTCTGGAAACACCATATATTTT
>NA|TRBD1|TRBJ1-2|TRBV7-9|14
CASSAGTGGDGYTF
TGTGCCAGCAGCGCCGGGACAGGGGGCGATGGCTACACCTTC
>NA|NA|TRBJ1-1|TRBV10-2|13
CASSESRDLGAFF
TGCGCCAGCAGTGAGTCGAGGGACCTCGGCGCTTTCTTT
>NA|NA|TRBJ1-2|TRBV30|11
CAWRRSYGYTF
TGTGCCTGGAGGCGATCCTATGGCTACACCTTC